These 25 T cell receptor beta chains share one sample of origin, sequenced in a study of neurological immune-mediated disorders. TCRdb re-called the 5' RACE reads through MiXCR, storing one row per CDR3 protein. The profile shows some 87,000 distinct CDR3 sequences, approximately 5.8% of them singletons. Specified time point: longitudinal time-point 2. The specimen was PBMCs. The receptors come from a woman aged 55-70 years with multiple sclerosis.

Many counts were recorded for this clonotype. The J gene is TRBJ2-4, the V gene TRBV7-2; 11 positions agree with TRBD1. Germline CDR1 and CDR2: SGHTA and FQGNSA. The CDR3 is 15 residues long. V was pared by 4 bases and J by 7 bases, with 6 bases of the junction left unmatched. The CDR3 sequence: CASSSMGQGGNIQYF. The CDR3 DNA reads as TGTGCCAGCAGCTCAATGGGACAGGGGGGCAACATTCAGTACTTC.

This clonotype came up many times. The gene calls are TRBV29-1 and TRBJ2-1; the D gene is possibly TRBD1 (6 bases). V dropped 4 bases and J dropped 6 bases, with 10 bases sitting between them. Per germline, CDR1 SQVTM and CDR2 ANQGSEA. The CDR3 covers 12 residues. CDR3 bases: TGCAGCGTTGGACAGGTACGCAATGAGCAGTTCTTC. This codes for CSVGQVRNEQFF.

This clonotype was seen many times. The chain couples TRBV5-1 to TRBJ1-2; D remains ambiguous. V was pared by 0 bases and J by 4 bases, with 4 bases between. From germline, CDR1 is SGHRS and CDR2 YFSETQ. CDR3 length: 12 amino acids. The CDR3 spells CASSLDIYGYTF. The CDR3 DNA follows: TGCGCCAGCAGCTTGGACATCTATGGCTACACCTTC.

This clonotype has more than one count but fewer than ten. The chain recombines TRBV7-9 with TRBJ2-2, with D perhaps matching TRBD2 (7 bases). The CDR3 has 15 amino acids. The V end was cut by 5 bases, the J end by 4 bases, with 14 bases between. In germline, CDR1 is SEHNR, CDR2 FQNEAQ (reference sequence). DNA of the CDR3: TGTGCCAGCAGCCCCCTGGGAGGGGGCACCGGGGAGCTGTTTTTT. It codes for CASSPLGGGTGELFF. Combining the CDR3 with reference TRBV7-9 and TRBJ2-2 gives the whole variable domain DTGVSQNPRHKITKRGQNVTFRCDPISEHNRLYWYRQTLGQGPEFLTYFQNEAQLEKSRLLSDRFSAERPKGSFSTLEIQRTEQGDSAMYLCASSPLGGGTGELFFGEGSRLTVL.

This clonotype was seen ten or more times. The chain joins TRBV12-3 or TRBV12-4 to TRBJ1-5, with a tentative D call TRBD1 (5 bases). Trimming removed 6 bases from V and 3 bases from J, with 12 bases in between. CDR3 size: 14 residues. CDR3: CASRKTVDNQPQHF. Here the CDR3 DNA reads TGTGCCAGCAGAAAGACAGTCGACAATCAGCCCCAGCATTTT.

This clonotype was found a few times. The gene calls are TRBV20-1 and TRBJ1-1, with 8 nucleotides matching TRBD1. Germline CDR1 DFQATT, CDR2 SNEGSKA (reference sequence). The CDR3 consists of 15 residues. J lost 5 bases, V lost 3 bases, and 11 bases had no gene match. The chain's CDR3 is CSASGTGTGGTEAFF. CDR3 DNA: TGCAGTGCTAGTGGGACCGGGACAGGCGGGACTGAAGCTTTCTTT.

This clonotype has ten or more counts. V usage is TRBV12-3 or TRBV12-4 and J usage is TRBJ1-2, with D maybe TRBD1 (5 bases). This CDR3 is built from 12 residues. Trimming took 7 bases from V and 8 from J, leaving 14 bases between them. The CDR3 DNA is TGTGCCAGCACCCTCGGACAAAGGGGCTACACCTTC. Residues: CASTLGQRGYTF.

This clonotype was counted at least ten times. The V call is TRBV5-1, the J call TRBJ2-7; D unresolved. The CDR3 is 13 amino acids. The V end was cut by 0 bases, the J end by 4 bases, with 8 bases between. CDR1 is SGHRS, CDR2 YFSETQ, per germline. The CDR3 DNA sequence: TGCGCCAGCAGCTTGGATCGCCCATACGAGCAGTACTTC. As protein: CASSLDRPYEQYF.

Ten or more counts support this clonotype. The V call is TRBV20-1, the J call TRBJ1-2, with D unclear. CDR1 is DFQATT, CDR2 SNEGSKA, per germline (reference sequence). The germline V and J ends were trimmed by 7 bases and 5 bases, with 14 bases remaining between them. This CDR3 comprises 12 residues. CDR3 region: CSGGSSPYGYTF. The CDR3 bases are TGCAGTGGAGGATCCTCCCCTTATGGCTACACCTTC.

This clonotype was recorded many times. One junction end does not reproduce the germline sequence, and a read error may be involved. CDR3 bases: TGTGCCAGCAGCCTAGCGGGGTTCCAAGAGACCCAGTACTTC. Protein sequence: CASSLAGFQETQYF. V is TRBV7-2 and J is TRBJ2-5; 9 positions agree with TRBD2. CDR1 and CDR2 (germline): SGHTA, FQGNSA. This CDR3 comprises 14 residues.

This sequence joins TRBV5-1 and TRBJ2-3, with TRBD2 matching 10 bases. Per the germline V gene, CDR1 is SGHRS and CDR2 is YFSETQ. The CDR3 is made up of 15 amino acids. V trimming: 0 bases; J trimming: 5 bases; junction bases outside the gene matches: 3. In DNA form, the CDR3 reads TGCGCCAGCAGCTTGGAAGCGGGGGGGCAAGATACGCAGTATTTT. The encoded protein is CASSLEAGGQDTQYF. The full variable domain, rest sourced from reference TRBV5-1 and TRBJ2-3, is KAGVTQTPRYLIKTRGQQVTLSCSPISGHRSVSWYQQTPGQGLQFLFEYFSETQRNKGNFPGRFSGRQFSNSRSEMNVSTLELGDSALYLCASSLEAGGQDTQYFGPGTRLTVL.

This clonotype came up many times. This CDR3 reads CASRPPSGAVAKNIQYF. DNA of the CDR3: TGTGCCAGCAGGCCCCCAAGCGGGGCGGTAGCCAAAAACATTCAGTACTTC. V usage is TRBV2 and J usage is TRBJ2-4; TRBD2 matches 7 bases. In germline, CDR1 is SNHLY, CDR2 FYNNEI. The CDR3 is 17 amino acids. Trimming at V came to 6 bases and at J to 0 bases, leaving 11 bases not matched to a gene.

This clonotype was observed at least ten times. V and J are TRBV7-9 and TRBJ1-2; 9 nucleotides agree with TRBD1. The germline CDR1 and CDR2 sequences are SEHNR and FQNEAQ (reference sequence). The V segment lost 4 bases and the J segment 4 bases; nucleotides outside the gene matches: 7. The CDR3 has 15 residues. The DNA for the CDR3 is TGTGCCAGCAGCTCGGGGACAGGGACTTTCTATGGCTACACCTTC. This gives the protein CASSSGTGTFYGYTF.

This clonotype was recorded many times. The chain couples TRBV12-3 or TRBV12-4 to TRBJ2-1; D gene ambiguous. Deletions cut 5 bases from V and 6 bases from J, with 11 bases between. The CDR3 consists of 13 residues. The CDR3: CASSPSGRNEQFF. In DNA form, the CDR3 reads TGTGCCAGCAGTCCTTCCGGGCGCAATGAGCAGTTCTTC.

This clonotype was observed at least ten times. This sequence joins TRBV7-9 and TRBJ1-3; D is perhaps TRBD1 (5 bases). Germline CDR1 reads SEHNR; CDR2 reads FQNEAQ (reference sequence). CDR3 length: 12 amino acids. The ends were cut back, 1 base at V and 16 bases at J, with 14 bases in the middle. The CDR3 coding sequence is TGTGCCAGCAGCTTAGGCGACAGCACATGGTATTTT. This codes for CASSLGDSTWYF.

This clonotype has a handful of counts. The chain links TRBV5-5 to TRBJ2-3; 7 nucleotides line up with TRBD1. V was pared by 0 bases and J by 4 bases, with 5 bases of the junction left unmatched. CDR1 and CDR2 (germline): SGHKS, YYEKEE (reference sequence). CDR3 length equals 15 residues. The CDR3 DNA is TGTGCCAGCAGCTTGGGCCAGGGGGTGGCAGATACGCAGTATTTT. It specifies CASSLGQGVADTQYF.

This clonotype came up many times. The chain joins TRBV29-1 to TRBJ2-7; 8 bases are shared with TRBD1. This CDR3 has 12 residues. Germline values: CDR1 SQVTM, CDR2 ANQGSEA. V dropped 4 bases and J dropped 6; count of bases not matched to a gene: 5. The CDR3 DNA reads as TGCAGCGTTGTTACAGGGGGATTCGAGCAGTACTTC. This encodes CSVVTGGFEQYF.

This clonotype was seen many times. The rearrangement joins TRBV15 to TRBJ2-3; D remains unclear. The CDR3 length is 11 residues. Trimming left V 3 bases short and J 8 bases short, with 6 bases between. CDR1 and CDR2 from the germline V gene are LNHNV and YYDKDF (reference sequence). Written as DNA, the CDR3 is TGTGCCACCAGCAGCGGAATTACGCAGTATTTT. Encoded protein: CATSSGITQYF.

This clonotype was counted many times. The chain couples TRBV5-1 to TRBJ2-3, with 8 nucleotides matching TRBD2. This CDR3 has 16 amino acids. The germline gives CDR1 SGHRS, CDR2 YFSETQ. Germline trimming cut 0 bases from V and 2 bases from J; bases unmatched to any gene: 5. The CDR3 loop is CASSLEAGGITDTQYF. The CDR3 coding sequence is TGCGCCAGCAGCTTGGAGGCGGGGGGAATCACAGATACGCAGTATTTT. Full variable domain (outside the CDR3, taken from reference TRBV5-1 and TRBJ2-3): KAGVTQTPRYLIKTRGQQVTLSCSPISGHRSVSWYQQTPGQGLQFLFEYFSETQRNKGNFPGRFSGRQFSNSRSEMNVSTLELGDSALYLCASSLEAGGITDTQYFGPGTRLTVL.

In this sample, this clonotype turned up many times. The chain combines TRBV10-3 with TRBJ2-7; 7 positions agree with TRBD1. CDR1 and CDR2 (germline): ENHRY, SYGVKD. The CDR3 consists of 14 residues. The ends lost 3 bases at V and 3 bases at J; junction bases unmatched: 5. The DNA of the CDR3 is TGTGCCATCAGTGAAGACAGGGATAACTACGAGCAGTACTTC. Translation gives CAISEDRDNYEQYF.

This clonotype showed up just a few times. The rearrangement uses TRBV5-1 and TRBJ1-2; TRBD1 matches 7 bases. The CDR3 extends over 13 amino acids. V lost 2 bases and J lost 4; bases outside the gene matches: 2. The germline gives CDR1 SGHRS, CDR2 YFSETQ. The CDR3 nucleotides are TGCGCCAGCAGCTTAGCAGGGGGCTATGGCTACACCTTC. This sequence encodes CASSLAGGYGYTF.

This clonotype was seen ten or more times. The rearrangement links TRBV5-1 to TRBJ1-2; D is uncertain. The germline V gene has CDR1 SGHRS and CDR2 YFSETQ. V was cut by 1 base and J by 2 bases, with 6 bases left in between. This CDR3 has 13 amino acids. The CDR3 is CASSLSSNYGYTF. The CDR3 DNA sequence: TGCGCCAGCAGCTTGTCCAGCAACTATGGCTACACCTTC. Together with reference TRBV5-1 and TRBJ1-2, the CDR3 gives the full variable domain: KAGVTQTPRYLIKTRGQQVTLSCSPISGHRSVSWYQQTPGQGLQFLFEYFSETQRNKGNFPGRFSGRQFSNSRSEMNVSTLELGDSALYLCASSLSSNYGYTFGSGTRLTVV.

This clonotype showed up many times. The chain joins TRBV12-3 or TRBV12-4 to TRBJ2-5; TRBD2 matches at 11 bases. CDR3 size: 16 residues. The J segment lost 1 base and the V segment lost 5 bases, leaving 6 bases of the junction unmatched. CDR3 DNA sequence: TGTGCCAGCAGTCCACTAGCGGGGGCCCGCCAAGAGACCCAGTACTTC. The encoded protein is CASSPLAGARQETQYF.

The gene calls are TRBV7-2 and TRBJ1-2, with a possible D match to TRBD1 (6 bases). V was cut by 8 bases and J by 4 bases, with 35 bases left in between. This CDR3 comprises 20 residues. Germline CDR1 and CDR2: SGHTA and FQGNSA. The CDR3 region is CASSTPYPVWSGGAAYGYTF. CDR3 DNA: TGTGCCAGCTCCACGCCATACCCCGTCTGGAGCGGGGGGGCCGCCTATGGCTACACCTTC.

This clonotype was detected many times. The genes are TRBV12-3 or TRBV12-4 and TRBJ1-5, with unresolved D. Deletions cut 6 bases from V and 11 bases from J, with 14 bases between. The CDR3 totals 12 residues. Here the CDR3 reads CASSEKPRTQHF. The CDR3 DNA reads as TGTGCCAGCAGCGAGAAGCCCCGAACCCAGCATTTT.